The clone carrying this TCR beta chain turned up a few times. Its specificity is unknown. This entry belongs to a study of neurological immune-mediated disorders. The method for making cDNA was 5'RACE, and it used 10-nucleotide random UMIs. TCRdb itself ran the 5' RACE reads through MiXCR, one entry per CDR3 protein. The data contain about 44,000 distinct CDR3 sequences, about 22% of them singletons. Trimming pared 1 base from V and 7 bases from J, leaving 11 bases between. Germline CDR1 and CDR2: SEHNR and FQNEAQ (reference sequence). This CDR3 is built from 14 residues. Time point of the sample: technical triplicate 3. Unsorted libraries were prepared from 2 million PBMCs that had been stored at -80 C. The study, taken as a whole, reports: Private repertoires in all groups were suggested by the finding that expanded clones across subjects shared no CDR3 amino acid sequences. Levels of TCR clonal expansion peaked in HTLV-1-associated myelopathy and reached their lowest in multiple sclerosis, under those of healthy controls.

The receptor was isolated from a man in his fifties or sixties with HTLV-1-associated myelopathy (HAM/TSP). The chain uses TRBV7-9 and TRBJ2-1; D uncertain. The sequencing input was PBMCs. The CDR3 loop reads CASSLVFRPNEQFF. The CDR3, as DNA: TGTGCCAGCAGCTTAGTTTTCCGGCCAAATGAGCAGTTCTTC.